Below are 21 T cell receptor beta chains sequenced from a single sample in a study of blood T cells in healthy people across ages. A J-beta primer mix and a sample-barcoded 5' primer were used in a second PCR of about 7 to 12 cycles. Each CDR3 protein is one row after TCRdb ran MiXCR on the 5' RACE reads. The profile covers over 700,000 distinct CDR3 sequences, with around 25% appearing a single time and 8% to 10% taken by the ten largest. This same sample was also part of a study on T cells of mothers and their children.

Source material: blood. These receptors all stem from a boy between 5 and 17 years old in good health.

The CDR3 bases are TGTGCCAGCTCATCAGGGGGGGGTTCCGAGACCCAGTACTTC. It specifies CASSSGGGSETQYF. This chain uses TRBV18 with TRBJ2-5; the D call may be TRBD1 or TRBD2 (7 bases each). The V end was cut by 5 bases, the J end by 5 bases, with 15 bases between. CDR3 length equals 14 residues. Germline V CDR1 and CDR2: KGHSH, LQKENI.

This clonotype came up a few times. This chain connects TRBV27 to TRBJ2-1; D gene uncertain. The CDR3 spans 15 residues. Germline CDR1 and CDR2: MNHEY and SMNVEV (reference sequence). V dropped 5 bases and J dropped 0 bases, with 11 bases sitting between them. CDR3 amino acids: CASSNDWSSYNEQFF. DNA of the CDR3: TGTGCCAGCAGTAACGACTGGAGCTCCTACAATGAGCAGTTCTTC.

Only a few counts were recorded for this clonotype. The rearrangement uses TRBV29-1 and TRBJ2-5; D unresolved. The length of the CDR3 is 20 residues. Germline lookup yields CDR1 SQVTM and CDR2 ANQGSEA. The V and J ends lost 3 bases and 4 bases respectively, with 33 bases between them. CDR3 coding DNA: TGCAGCGTTGAGCGCCACGACTGGCCAGGTACCGCCTCGGAGAGAGAGACCCAGTACTTC. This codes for CSVERHDWPGTASERETQYF.

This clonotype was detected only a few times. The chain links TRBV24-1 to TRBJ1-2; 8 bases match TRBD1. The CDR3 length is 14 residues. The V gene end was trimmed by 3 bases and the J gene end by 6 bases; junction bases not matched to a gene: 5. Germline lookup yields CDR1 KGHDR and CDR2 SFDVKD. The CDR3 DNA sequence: TGTGCCACCAGTGATCTTGACAGGGGAAATGGCTACACCTTC. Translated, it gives CATSDLDRGNGYTF.

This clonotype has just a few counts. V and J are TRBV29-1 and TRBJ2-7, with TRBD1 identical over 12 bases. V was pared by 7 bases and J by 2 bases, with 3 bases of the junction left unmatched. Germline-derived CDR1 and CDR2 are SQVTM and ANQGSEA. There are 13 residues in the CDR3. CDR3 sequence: CSGGTGGPYEQYF. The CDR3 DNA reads TGCAGCGGTGGGACAGGGGGCCCCTACGAGCAGTACTTC.

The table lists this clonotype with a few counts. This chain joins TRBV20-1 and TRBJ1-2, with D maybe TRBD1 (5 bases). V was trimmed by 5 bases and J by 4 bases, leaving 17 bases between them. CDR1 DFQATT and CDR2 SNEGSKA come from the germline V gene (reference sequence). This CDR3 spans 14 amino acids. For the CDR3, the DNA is TGCAGTGCTGTAGACAGACCGGTCTTCTATGGCTACACCTTC. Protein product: CSAVDRPVFYGYTF.

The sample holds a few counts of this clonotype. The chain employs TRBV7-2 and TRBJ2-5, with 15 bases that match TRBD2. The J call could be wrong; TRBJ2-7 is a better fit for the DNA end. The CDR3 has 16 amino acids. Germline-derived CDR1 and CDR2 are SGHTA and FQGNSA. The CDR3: CASSYRTSGRALEQYF. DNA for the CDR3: TGTGCCAGCAGCTACCGGACTAGCGGGAGGGCTCTCGAGCAGTACTTC.

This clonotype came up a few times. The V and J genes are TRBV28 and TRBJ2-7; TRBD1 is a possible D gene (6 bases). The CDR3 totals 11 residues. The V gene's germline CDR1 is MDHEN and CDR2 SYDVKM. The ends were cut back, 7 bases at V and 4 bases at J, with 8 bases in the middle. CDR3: CASTGQYEQYF. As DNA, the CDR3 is TGTGCCAGCACCGGACAGTACGAGCAGTACTTC.

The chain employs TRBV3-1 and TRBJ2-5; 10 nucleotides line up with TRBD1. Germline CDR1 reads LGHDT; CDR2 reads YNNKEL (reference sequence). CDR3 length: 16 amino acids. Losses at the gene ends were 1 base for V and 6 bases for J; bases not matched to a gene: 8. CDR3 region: CASSQGSTGGAKTQYF. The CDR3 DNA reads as TGTGCCAGCAGCCAAGGTTCGACAGGGGGCGCGAAGACCCAGTACTTC.

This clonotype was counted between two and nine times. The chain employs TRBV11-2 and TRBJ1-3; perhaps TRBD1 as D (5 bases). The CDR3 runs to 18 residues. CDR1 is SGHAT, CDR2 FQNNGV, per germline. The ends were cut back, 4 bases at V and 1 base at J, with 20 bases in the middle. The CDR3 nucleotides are TGTGCCAGCAGCTACCCCGGGGGGTCTTCGCTATCTGGAAACACCATATATTTT. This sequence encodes CASSYPGGSSLSGNTIYF.

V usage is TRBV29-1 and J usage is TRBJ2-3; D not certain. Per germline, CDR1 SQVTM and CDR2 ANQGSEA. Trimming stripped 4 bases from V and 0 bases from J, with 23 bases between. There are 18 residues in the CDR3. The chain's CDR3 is CSVVGAFSRATSTDTQYF. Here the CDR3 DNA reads TGCAGCGTTGTCGGTGCCTTTTCAAGAGCGACTAGCACAGATACGCAGTATTTT.

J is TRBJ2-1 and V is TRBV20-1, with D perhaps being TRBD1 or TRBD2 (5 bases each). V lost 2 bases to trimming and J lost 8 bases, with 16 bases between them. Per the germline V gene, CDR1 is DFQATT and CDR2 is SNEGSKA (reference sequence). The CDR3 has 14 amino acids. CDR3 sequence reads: CSARLPGTPYEQFF. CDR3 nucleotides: TGCAGTGCTAGACTCCCCGGGACCCCTTATGAGCAGTTCTTC.

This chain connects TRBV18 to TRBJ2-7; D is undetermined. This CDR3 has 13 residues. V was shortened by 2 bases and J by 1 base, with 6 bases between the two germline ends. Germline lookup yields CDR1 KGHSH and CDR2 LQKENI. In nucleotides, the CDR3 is TGTGCCAGCTCACCAGGGGAATCCTACGAGCAGTACTTC. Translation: CASSPGESYEQYF.

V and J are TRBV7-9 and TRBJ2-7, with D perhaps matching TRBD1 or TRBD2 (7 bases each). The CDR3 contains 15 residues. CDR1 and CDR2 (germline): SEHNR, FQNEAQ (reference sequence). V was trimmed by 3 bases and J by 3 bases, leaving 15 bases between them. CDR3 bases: TGTGCCAGCAGCTTGGGGGAGGGGGCAATCTACGAGCAGTACTTC. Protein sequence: CASSLGEGAIYEQYF. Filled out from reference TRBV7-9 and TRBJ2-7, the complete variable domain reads DTGVSQNPRHKITKRGQNVTFRCDPISEHNRLYWYRQTLGQGPEFLTYFQNEAQLEKSRLLSDRFSAERPKGSFSTLEIQRTEQGDSAMYLCASSLGEGAIYEQYFGPGTRLTVT.

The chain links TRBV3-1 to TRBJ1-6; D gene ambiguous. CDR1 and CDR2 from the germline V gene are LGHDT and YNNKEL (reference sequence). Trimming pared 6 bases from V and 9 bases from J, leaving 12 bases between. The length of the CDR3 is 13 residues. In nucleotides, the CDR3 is TGTGCCAGCAGGAAGCAAGTAGGTTCACCCCTCCACTTT. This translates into CASRKQVGSPLHF. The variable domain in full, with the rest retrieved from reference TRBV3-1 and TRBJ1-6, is DTAVSQTPKYLVTQMGNDKSIKCEQNLGHDTMYWYKQDSKKFLKIMFSYNNKELIINETVPNRFSPKSPDKAHLNLHINSLELGDSAVYFCASRKQVGSPLHFGNGTRLTVT.

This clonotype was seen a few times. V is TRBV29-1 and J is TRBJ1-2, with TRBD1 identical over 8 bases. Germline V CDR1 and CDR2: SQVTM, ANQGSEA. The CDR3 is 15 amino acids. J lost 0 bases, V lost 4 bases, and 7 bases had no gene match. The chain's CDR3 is CSVVTGALANYGYTF. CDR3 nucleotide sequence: TGCAGCGTTGTGACAGGGGCTTTAGCTAACTATGGCTACACCTTC.

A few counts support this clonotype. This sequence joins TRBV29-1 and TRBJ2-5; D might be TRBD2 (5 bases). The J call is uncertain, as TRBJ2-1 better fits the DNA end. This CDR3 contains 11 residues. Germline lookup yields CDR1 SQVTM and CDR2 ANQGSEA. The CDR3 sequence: CSPARDREQFF. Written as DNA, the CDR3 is TGCAGCCCCGCCCGGGATCGTGAGCAGTTCTTC.

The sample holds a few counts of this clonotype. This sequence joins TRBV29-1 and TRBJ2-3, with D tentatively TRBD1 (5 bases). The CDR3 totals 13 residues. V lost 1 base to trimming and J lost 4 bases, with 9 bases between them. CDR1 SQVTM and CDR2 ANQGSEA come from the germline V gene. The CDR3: CSVEVSGSDTQYF. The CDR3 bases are TGCAGCGTTGAAGTTTCAGGGTCAGATACGCAGTATTTT.

The CDR3 reads CATYNGETQYF. In DNA, the CDR3 is TGTGCCACCTACAATGGCGAGACCCAGTACTTC. The chain is built from TRBV10-3 and TRBJ2-5; D gene ambiguous. The CDR3 contains 11 residues. V lost 10 bases and J 5 bases, leaving 11 bases between the germline ends. Germline values: CDR1 ENHRY, CDR2 SYGVKD.

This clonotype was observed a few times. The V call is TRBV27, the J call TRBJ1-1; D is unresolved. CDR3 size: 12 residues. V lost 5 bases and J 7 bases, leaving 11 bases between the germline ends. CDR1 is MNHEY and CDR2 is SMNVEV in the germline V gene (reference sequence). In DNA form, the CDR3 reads TGTGCCAGCAGTGCCCCCGGAAATGAAGCTTTCTTT. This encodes CASSAPGNEAFF.

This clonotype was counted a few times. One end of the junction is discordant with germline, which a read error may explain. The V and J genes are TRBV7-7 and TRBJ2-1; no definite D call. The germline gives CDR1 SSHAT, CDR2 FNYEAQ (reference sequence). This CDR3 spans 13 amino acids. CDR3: CASSLAGAQEQFF. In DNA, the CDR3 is TGTGCTAGCAGCTTAGCAGGCGCCCAGGAGCAGTTCTTC.